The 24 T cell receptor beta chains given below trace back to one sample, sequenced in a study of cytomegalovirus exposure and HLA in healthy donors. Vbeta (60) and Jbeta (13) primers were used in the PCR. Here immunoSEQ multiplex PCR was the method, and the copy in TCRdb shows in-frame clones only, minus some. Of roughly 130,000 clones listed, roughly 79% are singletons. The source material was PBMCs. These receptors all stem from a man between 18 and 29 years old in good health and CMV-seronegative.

The DNA for the CDR3 is TGTGCCAGCAGCCTGTCCCCCCACAGACAGGGAAGCAATCAGCCCCAGCATTTT. As protein: CASSLSPHRQGSNQPQHF. The rearrangement joins TRBV28 to TRBJ1-5; 7 bases match TRBD1. This CDR3 has 18 amino acids. With 6 bases clipped from V and 1 base from J, the junction kept 15 bases outside the gene matches. CDR1 is MDHEN and CDR2 is SYDVKM in the germline V gene.

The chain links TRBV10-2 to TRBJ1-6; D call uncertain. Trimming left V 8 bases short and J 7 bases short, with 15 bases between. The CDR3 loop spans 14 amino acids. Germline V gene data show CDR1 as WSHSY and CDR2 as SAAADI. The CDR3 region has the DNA TGCGCCAGCGCCCCGGTCGGTGAGAATTCACCCCTCCACTTT. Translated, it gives CASAPVGENSPLHF.

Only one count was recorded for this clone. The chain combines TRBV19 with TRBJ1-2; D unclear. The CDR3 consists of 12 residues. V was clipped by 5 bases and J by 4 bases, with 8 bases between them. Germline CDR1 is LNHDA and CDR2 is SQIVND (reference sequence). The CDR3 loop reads CASSPRSYGYTF. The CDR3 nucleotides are TGTGCCAGTAGTCCCCGCAGCTATGGCTACACCTTC.

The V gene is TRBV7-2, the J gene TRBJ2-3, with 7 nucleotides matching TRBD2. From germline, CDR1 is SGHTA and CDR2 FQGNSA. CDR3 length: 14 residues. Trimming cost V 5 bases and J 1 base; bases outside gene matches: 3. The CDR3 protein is CASSLAGGTDTQYF. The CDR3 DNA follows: TGTGCCAGCAGCCTGGCGGGGGGCACAGATACGCAGTATTTT.

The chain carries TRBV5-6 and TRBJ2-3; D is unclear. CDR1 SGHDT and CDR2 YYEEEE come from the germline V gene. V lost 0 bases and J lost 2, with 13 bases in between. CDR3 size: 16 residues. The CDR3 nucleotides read TGTGCCAGCAGCTTGGCGGCGGTAAGACTCACAGATACGCAGTATTTT. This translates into CASSLAAVRLTDTQYF.

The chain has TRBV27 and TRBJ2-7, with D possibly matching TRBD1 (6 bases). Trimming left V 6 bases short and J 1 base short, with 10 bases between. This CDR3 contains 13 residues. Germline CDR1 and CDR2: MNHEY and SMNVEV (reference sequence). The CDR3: CASRDSPSYEQYF. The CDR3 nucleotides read TGTGCCAGCAGGGACAGTCCATCCTACGAGCAGTACTTC.

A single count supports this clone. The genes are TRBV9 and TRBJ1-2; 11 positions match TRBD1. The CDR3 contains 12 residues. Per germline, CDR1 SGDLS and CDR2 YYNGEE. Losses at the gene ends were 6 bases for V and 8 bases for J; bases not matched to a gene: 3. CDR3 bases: TGTGCCAGCACAGGGACAGGGGGAGGCTACACCTTC. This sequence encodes CASTGTGGGYTF.

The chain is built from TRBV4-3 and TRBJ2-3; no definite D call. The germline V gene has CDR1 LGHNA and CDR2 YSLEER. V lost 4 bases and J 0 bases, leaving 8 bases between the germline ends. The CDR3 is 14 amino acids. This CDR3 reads CASSLSSSTDTQYF. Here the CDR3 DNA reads TGCGCCAGCAGCCTTTCTTCTAGCACAGATACGCAGTATTTT.

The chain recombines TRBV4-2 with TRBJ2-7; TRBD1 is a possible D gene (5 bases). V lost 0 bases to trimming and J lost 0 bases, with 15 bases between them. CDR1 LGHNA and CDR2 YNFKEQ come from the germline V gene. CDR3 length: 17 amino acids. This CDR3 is CASSQETVQMNSYEQYF. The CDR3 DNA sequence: TGTGCCAGCAGCCAAGAGACAGTCCAGATGAACTCCTACGAGCAGTACTTC.

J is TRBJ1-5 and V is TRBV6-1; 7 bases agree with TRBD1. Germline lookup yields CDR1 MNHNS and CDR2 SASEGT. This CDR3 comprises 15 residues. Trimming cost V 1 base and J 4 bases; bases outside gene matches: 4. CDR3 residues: CASSEGGQINQPQHF. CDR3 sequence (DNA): TGTGCCAGCAGTGAAGGGGGACAGATAAATCAGCCCCAGCATTTT.

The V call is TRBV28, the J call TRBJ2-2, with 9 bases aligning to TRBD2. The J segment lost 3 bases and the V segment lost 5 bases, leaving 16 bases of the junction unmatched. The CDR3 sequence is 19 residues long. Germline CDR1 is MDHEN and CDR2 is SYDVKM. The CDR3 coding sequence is TGTGCCAGCAGTCCTCCGCCCTGGACTAGCGAGTCGGACACCGGGGAGCTGTTTTTT. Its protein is CASSPPPWTSESDTGELFF.

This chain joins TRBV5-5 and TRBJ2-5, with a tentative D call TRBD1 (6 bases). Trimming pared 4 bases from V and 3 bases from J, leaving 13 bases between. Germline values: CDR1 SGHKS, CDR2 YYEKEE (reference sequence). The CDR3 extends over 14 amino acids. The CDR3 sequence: CASSLSGQEETQYF. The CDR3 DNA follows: TGTGCCAGCAGCCTCTCGGGACAAGAAGAGACCCAGTACTTC.

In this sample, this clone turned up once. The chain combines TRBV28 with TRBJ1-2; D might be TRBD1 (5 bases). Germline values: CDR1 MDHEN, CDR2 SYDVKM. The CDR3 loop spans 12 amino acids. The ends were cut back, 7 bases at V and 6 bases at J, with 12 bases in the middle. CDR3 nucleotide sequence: TGTGCCAGCACGGGGACGGGAGATGGCTACACCTTC. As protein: CASTGTGDGYTF.

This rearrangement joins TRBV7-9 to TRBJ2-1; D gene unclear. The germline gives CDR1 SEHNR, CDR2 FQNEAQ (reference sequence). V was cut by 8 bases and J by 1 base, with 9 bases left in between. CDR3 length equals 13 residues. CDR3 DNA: TGTGCCAGCGCGGCCGTATCCTACAATGAGCAGTTCTTC. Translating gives CASAAVSYNEQFF.

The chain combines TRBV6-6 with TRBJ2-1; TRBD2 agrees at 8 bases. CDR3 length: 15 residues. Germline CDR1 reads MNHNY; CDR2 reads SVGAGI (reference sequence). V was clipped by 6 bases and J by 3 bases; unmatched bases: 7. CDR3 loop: CASRRAGALYNEQFF. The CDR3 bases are TGTGCCAGCAGGAGAGCGGGGGCTCTCTACAATGAGCAGTTCTTC.

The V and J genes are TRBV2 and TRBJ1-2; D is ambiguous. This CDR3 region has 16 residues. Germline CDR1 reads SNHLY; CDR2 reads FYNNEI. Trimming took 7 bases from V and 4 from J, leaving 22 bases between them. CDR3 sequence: CASKPWAGLGPYGYTF. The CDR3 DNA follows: TGTGCCAGCAAGCCTTGGGCGGGTTTAGGGCCCTATGGCTACACCTTC.

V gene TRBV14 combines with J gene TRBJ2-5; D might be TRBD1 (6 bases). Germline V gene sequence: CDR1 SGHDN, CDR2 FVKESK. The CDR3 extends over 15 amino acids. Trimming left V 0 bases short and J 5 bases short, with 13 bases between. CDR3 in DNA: TGTGCCAGCAGCCAAGATCCCCCAGGACAGGAGACCCAGTACTTC. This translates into CASSQDPPGQETQYF.

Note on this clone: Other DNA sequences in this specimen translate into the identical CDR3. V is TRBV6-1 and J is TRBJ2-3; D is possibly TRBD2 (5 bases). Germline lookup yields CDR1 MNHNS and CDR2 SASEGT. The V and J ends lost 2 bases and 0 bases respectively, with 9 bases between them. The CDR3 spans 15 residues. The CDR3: CASSEWRQSTDTQYF. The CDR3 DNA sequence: TGTGCCAGCAGTGAATGGAGGCAGAGCACAGATACGCAGTATTTT.

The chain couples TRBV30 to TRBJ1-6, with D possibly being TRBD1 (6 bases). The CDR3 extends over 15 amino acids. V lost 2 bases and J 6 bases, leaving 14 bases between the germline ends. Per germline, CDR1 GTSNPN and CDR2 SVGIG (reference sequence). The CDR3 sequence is CAWSPQGGANSPLHF. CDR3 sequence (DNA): TGTGCCTGGAGTCCCCAAGGGGGAGCTAATTCACCCCTCCACTTT.

The CDR3 DNA reads as TGTGCCAGCAGTGAAGGGGAGCACTACGAGCAGTACTTC. As protein: CASSEGEHYEQYF. The chain couples TRBV2 to TRBJ2-7; possibly TRBD2 for D (5 bases). The germline CDR1 and CDR2 sequences are SNHLY and FYNNEI. Trimming removed 1 base from V and 3 bases from J, with 7 bases in between. The CDR3 is 13 amino acids.

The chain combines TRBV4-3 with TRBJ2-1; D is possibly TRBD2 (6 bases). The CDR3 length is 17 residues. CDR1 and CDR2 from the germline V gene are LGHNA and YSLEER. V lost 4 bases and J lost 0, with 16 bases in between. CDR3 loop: CASSLTGTPSSYNEQFF. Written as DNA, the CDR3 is TGCGCCAGCAGCCTGACCGGGACTCCTAGCTCCTACAATGAGCAGTTCTTC.

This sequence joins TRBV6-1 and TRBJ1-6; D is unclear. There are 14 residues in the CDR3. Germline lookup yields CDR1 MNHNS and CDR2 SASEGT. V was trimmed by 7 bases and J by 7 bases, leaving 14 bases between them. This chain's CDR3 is CASILEATNSPLHF. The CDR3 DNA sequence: TGTGCCAGCATCTTAGAAGCCACCAATTCACCCCTCCACTTT.

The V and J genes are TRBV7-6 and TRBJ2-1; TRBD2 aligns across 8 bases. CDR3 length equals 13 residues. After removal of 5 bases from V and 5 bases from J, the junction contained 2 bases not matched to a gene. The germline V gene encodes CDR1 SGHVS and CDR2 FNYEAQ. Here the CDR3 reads CASSGLADNEQFF. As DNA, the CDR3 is TGTGCCAGCAGCGGACTAGCCGACAATGAGCAGTTCTTC.

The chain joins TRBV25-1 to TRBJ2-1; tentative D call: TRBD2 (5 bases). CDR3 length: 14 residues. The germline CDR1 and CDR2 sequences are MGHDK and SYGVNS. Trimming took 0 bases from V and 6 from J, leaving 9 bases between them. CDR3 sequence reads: CASSEYRGSNEQFF. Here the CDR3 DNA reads TGTGCCAGCAGTGAATATCGGGGTAGCAATGAGCAGTTCTTC.